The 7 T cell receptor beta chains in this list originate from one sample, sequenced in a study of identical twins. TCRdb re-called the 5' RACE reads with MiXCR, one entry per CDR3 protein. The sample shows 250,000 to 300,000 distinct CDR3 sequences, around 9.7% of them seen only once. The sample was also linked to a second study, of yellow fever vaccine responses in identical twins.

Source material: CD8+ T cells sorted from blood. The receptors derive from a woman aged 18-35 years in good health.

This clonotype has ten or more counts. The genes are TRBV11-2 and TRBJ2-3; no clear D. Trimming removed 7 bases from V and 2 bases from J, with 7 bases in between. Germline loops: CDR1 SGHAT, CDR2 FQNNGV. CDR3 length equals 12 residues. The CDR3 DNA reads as TGTGCCAGCACATTGATCACAGATACGCAGTATTTT. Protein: CASTLITDTQYF.

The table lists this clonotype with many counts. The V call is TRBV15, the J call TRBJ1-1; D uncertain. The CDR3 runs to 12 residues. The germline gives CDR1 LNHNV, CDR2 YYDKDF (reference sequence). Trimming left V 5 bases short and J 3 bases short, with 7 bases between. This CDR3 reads CATSGLHTEAFF. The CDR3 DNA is TGTGCCACCAGCGGACTACACACTGAAGCTTTCTTT.

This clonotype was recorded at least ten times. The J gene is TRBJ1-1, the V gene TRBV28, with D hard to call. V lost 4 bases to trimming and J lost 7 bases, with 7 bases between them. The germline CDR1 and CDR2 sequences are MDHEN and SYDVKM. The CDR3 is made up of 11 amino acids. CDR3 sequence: CASSWALEAFF. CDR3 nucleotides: TGTGCCAGCAGTTGGGCCCTTGAAGCTTTCTTT.

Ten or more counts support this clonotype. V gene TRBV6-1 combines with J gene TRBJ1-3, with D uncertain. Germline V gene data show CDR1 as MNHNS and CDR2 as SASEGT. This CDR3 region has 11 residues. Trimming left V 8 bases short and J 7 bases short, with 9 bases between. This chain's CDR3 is CASGSGNTIYF. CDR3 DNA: TGTGCCAGCGGATCGGGGAACACCATATATTTT.

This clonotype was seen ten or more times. The CDR3 DNA is TGTGCCAGCAATCCGGGACTAGCGGGGGGGCCTTCGAATGAGCAGTTCTTC. Its translation is CASNPGLAGGPSNEQFF. The gene calls are TRBV6-1 and TRBJ2-1; TRBD2 matches 16 bases. V lost 7 bases to trimming and J lost 7 bases; unmatched junction nucleotides: 10. From germline, CDR1 is MNHNS and CDR2 SASEGT. The CDR3 sequence is 17 residues long.

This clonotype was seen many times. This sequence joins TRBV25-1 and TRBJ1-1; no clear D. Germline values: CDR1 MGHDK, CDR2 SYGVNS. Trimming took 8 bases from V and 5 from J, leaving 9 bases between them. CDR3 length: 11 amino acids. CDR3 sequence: CASSVGTEAFF. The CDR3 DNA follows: TGTGCCAGCTCCGTCGGGACTGAAGCTTTCTTT.

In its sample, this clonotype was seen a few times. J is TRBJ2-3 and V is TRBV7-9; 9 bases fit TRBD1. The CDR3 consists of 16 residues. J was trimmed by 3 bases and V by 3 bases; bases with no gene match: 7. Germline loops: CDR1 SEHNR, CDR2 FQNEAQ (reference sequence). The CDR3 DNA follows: TGTGCCAGCAGCTTGGAGGACGACAGGGGGACAGATACGCAGTATTTT. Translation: CASSLEDDRGTDTQYF.